These T cell receptor beta chains were read from a single sample in a study of T cells in localized non-small cell lung cancer. Assay: immunoSEQ multiplex PCR; the TCRdb copy retains only in-frame clones and omits some. This table holds 65,000 to 90,000 clones, 60% to 85% found once. Sequenced material: PBMCs, taken before any cancer treatment. The receptors derive from a man between 40 and 70 years old with stage II squamous cell lung carcinoma. Each CDR3 is given with its conserved first and last residue. A D gene is named only where the DNA matches it firmly. Clone size, where shown, is once, few, many, or a class for clones that have expanded.

j_gene: TRBJ2-1; d_gene: -; abundance: -; v_gene: TRBV7-9; CDR3aa: CASSHQGGLTTNNEQFF; CDR3nt: TGTGCCAGCAGCCATCAAGGCGGCCTCACAACTAACAATGAGCAGTTCTTC
j_gene: TRBJ2-7; d_gene: -; abundance: -; v_gene: TRBV6-6; CDR3aa: CASSYGAGSSYEQYF; CDR3nt: TGTGCCAGCAGTTACGGGGCAGGGTCGTCCTACGAGCAGTACTTC
j_gene: TRBJ2-1; d_gene: -; abundance: -; v_gene: TRBV5-1; CDR3aa: CASSLASNSYNEQFF; CDR3nt: TGCGCCAGCAGCTTGGCCTCTAACTCCTACAATGAGCAGTTCTTC
j_gene: TRBJ2-2; d_gene: -; abundance: -; v_gene: TRBV2; CDR3aa: CASSATARGSGELFF; CDR3nt: TGTGCCAGCAGTGCCACAGCACGAGGGTCCGGGGAGCTGTTTTTT
j_gene: TRBJ2-5; d_gene: -; abundance: -; v_gene: TRBV6-1; CDR3aa: CASKDWEETQYF; CDR3nt: TGTGCCAGCAAGGATTGGGAGGAGACCCAGTACTTC
j_gene: TRBJ1-2; d_gene: -; abundance: -; v_gene: TRBV5-4; CDR3aa: CASSPGSPHYGYTF; CDR3nt: TGTGCCAGCAGCCCCGGGTCCCCCCACTATGGCTACACCTTC
j_gene: TRBJ1-5; d_gene: -; abundance: few; v_gene: TRBV6-4; CDR3aa: CASSETAEEWQPQHF; CDR3nt: TGTGCCAGCAGTGAGACCGCTGAGGAGTGGCAGCCCCAGCATTTT
j_gene: TRBJ1-1; d_gene: -; abundance: once; v_gene: TRBV30; CDR3aa: CAWSPLGQWGEAFF; CDR3nt: TGTGCCTGGAGTCCCCTCGGGCAGTGGGGTGAAGCTTTCTTT
j_gene: TRBJ1-1; d_gene: -; abundance: -; v_gene: TRBV6-6; CDR3aa: CASSSVPGAPNTEAFF; CDR3nt: TGTGCCAGCAGTTCCGTGCCGGGGGCCCCGAACACTGAAGCTTTCTTT
j_gene: TRBJ1-2; d_gene: TRBD1; abundance: -; v_gene: TRBV6-5; CDR3aa: CASSRDREGGGYTF; CDR3nt: TGTGCCAGCAGCCGAGACAGGGAAGGAGGTGGCTACACCTTC
j_gene: TRBJ1-2; d_gene: -; abundance: -; v_gene: TRBV28; CDR3aa: CASSLGNYGYTF; CDR3nt: TGTGCCAGCAGTCTCGGCAACTATGGCTACACCTTC
j_gene: TRBJ1-2; d_gene: -; abundance: -; v_gene: TRBV30; CDR3aa: CAWKTGLVNTF; CDR3nt: TGTGCCTGGAAAACCGGCTTGGTCAACACCTTC
j_gene: TRBJ1-1; d_gene: TRBD1; abundance: -; v_gene: TRBV27; CDR3aa: CASSRDRGGAEAFF; CDR3nt: TGTGCCAGCAGTCGTGACAGGGGAGGGGCTGAAGCTTTCTTT
j_gene: TRBJ1-2; d_gene: TRBD1; abundance: -; v_gene: TRBV29-1; CDR3aa: CSVDTGTGPYGYTF; CDR3nt: TGCAGCGTCGATACCGGGACAGGGCCCTATGGCTACACCTTC
j_gene: TRBJ2-1; d_gene: -; abundance: -; v_gene: TRBV15; CDR3aa: CATSRVTLDKIDEQFF; CDR3nt: TGTGCCACCAGCAGAGTCACACTAGATAAGATCGATGAGCAGTTCTTC
j_gene: TRBJ2-3; d_gene: -; abundance: few; v_gene: TRBV9; CDR3aa: CASSVVEGTQYF; CDR3nt: TGTGCCAGCAGCGTAGTAGAGGGTACGCAGTATTTT
j_gene: TRBJ1-5; d_gene: -; abundance: -; v_gene: TRBV15; CDR3aa: CATSVGRNQPQHF; CDR3nt: TGTGCCACCAGCGTCGGGCGAAATCAGCCCCAGCATTTT
j_gene: TRBJ2-1; d_gene: -; abundance: -; v_gene: TRBV15; CDR3aa: CATREGQYNEQFF; CDR3nt: TGTGCCACCAGGGAAGGACAGTATAATGAGCAGTTCTTC
j_gene: TRBJ2-1; d_gene: -; abundance: -; v_gene: TRBV16; CDR3aa: CASSQYSGTTLDNEQFF; CDR3nt: TGTGCCAGCAGCCAATATTCCGGGACCACGTTAGACAATGAGCAGTTCTTC
j_gene: TRBJ1-2; d_gene: -; abundance: -; v_gene: TRBV2; CDR3aa: CASSAGVAYGYTF; CDR3nt: TGTGCCAGCAGTGCAGGGGTCGCCTATGGCTACACCTTC
j_gene: TRBJ1-6; d_gene: TRBD1; abundance: -; v_gene: TRBV7-8; CDR3aa: CASSYSDRGSPLHF; CDR3nt: TGTGCCAGCAGCTACTCTGACAGGGGTTCACCCCTCCACTTT
j_gene: TRBJ2-7; d_gene: -; abundance: -; v_gene: TRBV21-1; CDR3aa: CASILQGPFNEQYF; CDR3nt: TGTGCCAGCATCCTACAGGGGCCGTTCAACGAGCAGTACTTC
j_gene: TRBJ2-2; d_gene: -; abundance: -; v_gene: TRBV7-9; CDR3aa: CASSLETGELFF; CDR3nt: TGTGCCAGCAGCTTAGAGACCGGGGAGCTGTTTTTT
j_gene: TRBJ2-7; d_gene: -; abundance: once; v_gene: TRBV2; CDR3aa: CASSNQDSDEQYF; CDR3nt: TGTGCCAGCAGTAACCAGGACAGTGACGAGCAGTACTTC
j_gene: TRBJ2-7; d_gene: TRBD2; abundance: -; v_gene: TRBV7-9; CDR3aa: CASNRGLAGVHEQYF; CDR3nt: TGTGCCAGCAACCGGGGACTAGCGGGAGTCCACGAGCAGTACTTC
j_gene: TRBJ2-2; d_gene: -; abundance: -; v_gene: TRBV11-2; CDR3aa: CASIRRRTNTGELFF; CDR3nt: TGTGCCAGCATAAGGAGGCGTACGAACACCGGGGAGCTGTTTTTT
j_gene: TRBJ2-7; d_gene: TRBD1; abundance: -; v_gene: TRBV11-3; CDR3aa: CASSLGGTGVEQYF; CDR3nt: TGTGCCAGCAGCTTAGGAGGGACAGGGGTCGAGCAGTACTTC
j_gene: TRBJ2-1; d_gene: TRBD1; abundance: few; v_gene: TRBV5-4; CDR3aa: CASSSGTGGASENEQFF; CDR3nt: TGTGCCAGCAGCTCGGGGACAGGGGGCGCCTCTGAGAATGAGCAGTTCTTC
j_gene: TRBJ2-7; d_gene: -; abundance: -; v_gene: TRBV4-2; CDR3aa: CASSQDSVAYEQYF; CDR3nt: TGTGCCAGCAGCCAAGATTCGGTAGCCTACGAGCAGTACTTC
j_gene: TRBJ2-7; d_gene: TRBD2; abundance: -; v_gene: TRBV15; CDR3aa: CATSRDPRTSGRRRSYEQYF; CDR3nt: TGTGCCACCAGCAGGGACCCCCGGACTAGCGGGAGAAGGAGGTCGTACGAGCAGTACTTC
j_gene: TRBJ1-2; d_gene: -; abundance: -; v_gene: TRBV5-4; CDR3aa: CASSLPAAGGTGGYTF; CDR3nt: TGTGCCAGCAGCTTGCCCGCCGCAGGCGGAACGGGCGGCTACACCTTC
j_gene: TRBJ1-1; d_gene: -; abundance: -; v_gene: TRBV13; CDR3aa: CASSRGRQPNTEAFF; CDR3nt: TGTGCCAGCAGCCGGGGGCGGCAGCCGAACACTGAAGCTTTCTTT
j_gene: TRBJ2-7; d_gene: TRBD1; abundance: -; v_gene: TRBV7-2; CDR3aa: CASSSGTGNYEQYF; CDR3nt: TGTGCCAGCAGCTCCGGGACAGGGAACTACGAGCAGTACTTC
j_gene: TRBJ2-3; d_gene: TRBD1; abundance: -; v_gene: TRBV5-1; CDR3aa: CASSLDRGRTDTQYF; CDR3nt: TGCGCCAGCAGCTTGGACAGGGGGCGCACAGATACGCAGTATTTT
j_gene: TRBJ2-7; d_gene: TRBD2; abundance: once; v_gene: TRBV25-1; CDR3aa: CASSPQAGGPYEQYF; CDR3nt: TGTGCCAGCAGTCCCCAAGCGGGGGGACCCTACGAGCAGTACTTC
j_gene: TRBJ2-7; d_gene: -; abundance: -; v_gene: TRBV5-4; CDR3aa: CASSPRSSYEQYF; CDR3nt: TGTGCCAGCAGTCCCAGGAGCTCCTACGAGCAGTACTTC
j_gene: TRBJ2-3; d_gene: -; abundance: -; v_gene: TRBV7-9; CDR3aa: CASGGGPSTDTQYF; CDR3nt: TGTGCCAGCGGGGGCGGGCCGAGCACAGATACGCAGTATTTT
j_gene: TRBJ1-2; d_gene: -; abundance: -; v_gene: TRBV28; CDR3aa: CASSVGSYGYTF; CDR3nt: TGTGCCAGCAGTGTAGGGAGCTATGGCTACACCTTC
j_gene: TRBJ1-4; d_gene: -; abundance: -; v_gene: TRBV2; CDR3aa: CASSKGGLKRTEVGKLFF; CDR3nt: TGTGCCAGCAGTAAAGGGGGGCTCAAGAGGACCGAAGTTGGAAAACTGTTTTTT
j_gene: TRBJ2-1; d_gene: -; abundance: -; v_gene: TRBV4-1; CDR3aa: CASSQEGGLGNEQFF; CDR3nt: TGCGCCAGCAGCCAGGAGGGGGGGCTTGGCAATGAGCAGTTCTTC
j_gene: TRBJ2-3; d_gene: -; abundance: -; v_gene: TRBV5-1; CDR3aa: CASSLEGKGDTQYF; CDR3nt: TGCGCCAGCAGCTTGGAGGGGAAAGGAGATACGCAGTATTTT
j_gene: TRBJ1-5; d_gene: -; abundance: -; v_gene: TRBV28; CDR3aa: CASSSSGSPPWHF; CDR3nt: TGTGCCAGCAGTTCCTCGGGATCTCCTCCGTGGCATTTT
j_gene: TRBJ2-2; d_gene: -; abundance: once; v_gene: TRBV11-2; CDR3aa: CASSLRETTGELFF; CDR3nt: TGTGCCAGCAGCTTACGGGAGACCACCGGGGAGCTGTTTTTT
j_gene: TRBJ1-1; d_gene: TRBD1; abundance: -; v_gene: TRBV28; CDR3aa: CASRPGGNTEAFF; CDR3nt: TGTGCCAGCAGGCCAGGGGGAAACACTGAAGCTTTCTTT
j_gene: TRBJ1-1; d_gene: -; abundance: -; v_gene: TRBV6-5; CDR3aa: CASSRGREMNTEAFF; CDR3nt: TGTGCCAGCAGTAGGGGGAGAGAGATGAACACTGAAGCTTTCTTT
j_gene: TRBJ2-7; d_gene: TRBD1; abundance: -; v_gene: TRBV2; CDR3aa: CASTRQGRHEQYF; CDR3nt: TGTGCCAGCACCCGACAGGGGAGGCACGAGCAGTACTTC